This TCR beta chain was obtained from a study of CD8+ T cells in alopecia areata. Cell sorting on a FACSAria was used to separate CD4+ and CD8+ T cells from the PBMCs. This clone was seen only a few times. Reverse transcribed after extraction, RNA yielded cDNA as the sequencing template. The repertoire was sequenced with immunoSEQ multiplex PCR; TCRdb's copy has only in-frame clones and lacks some. Counted here are about 200,000 clones, about 61% occurring once; the ten biggest clones make up over 4%. The sequence was obtained from a human donor in good health. The sequenced sample consisted of CD8+ T cells sorted from blood.

The CDR3 sequence: CASSYPKGELYF. Here the CDR3 DNA reads TGTGCCAGCAGCTACCCTAAGGGGGAATTGTACTTC. The chain is built from TRBV11-2 and TRBJ2-7, with D maybe TRBD1 (6 bases). This CDR3 has 12 residues. The V gene lost 4 bases and the J gene lost 12 bases, with 16 bases spanning the gap. Per germline, CDR1 SGHAT and CDR2 FQNNGV.